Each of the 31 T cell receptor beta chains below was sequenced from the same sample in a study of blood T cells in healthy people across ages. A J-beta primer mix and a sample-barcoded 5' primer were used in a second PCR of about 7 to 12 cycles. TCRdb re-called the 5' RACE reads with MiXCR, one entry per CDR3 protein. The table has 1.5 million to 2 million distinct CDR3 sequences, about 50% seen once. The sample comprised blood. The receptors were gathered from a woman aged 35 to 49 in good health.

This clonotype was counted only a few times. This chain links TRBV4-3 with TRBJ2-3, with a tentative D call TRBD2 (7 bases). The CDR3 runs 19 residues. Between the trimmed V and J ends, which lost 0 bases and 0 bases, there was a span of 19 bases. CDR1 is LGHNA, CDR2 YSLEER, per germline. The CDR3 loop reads CASSQDSTRGGSSTDTQYF. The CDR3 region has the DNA TGCGCCAGCAGCCAAGATTCAACCAGGGGAGGGTCAAGCACAGATACGCAGTATTTT.

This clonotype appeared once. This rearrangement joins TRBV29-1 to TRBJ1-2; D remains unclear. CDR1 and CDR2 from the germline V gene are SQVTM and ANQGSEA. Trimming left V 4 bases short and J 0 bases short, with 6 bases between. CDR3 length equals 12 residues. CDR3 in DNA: TGCAGCGTTGCGACTACTAACTATGGCTACACCTTC. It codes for CSVATTNYGYTF.

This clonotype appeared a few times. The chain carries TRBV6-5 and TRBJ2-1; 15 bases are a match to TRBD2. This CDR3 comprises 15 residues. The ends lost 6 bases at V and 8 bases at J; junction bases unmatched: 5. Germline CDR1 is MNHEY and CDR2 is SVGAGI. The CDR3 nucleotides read TGTGCCAGCAGAGGACTAGCGGGGGGGACATATGAGCAGTTCTTC. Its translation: CASRGLAGGTYEQFF.

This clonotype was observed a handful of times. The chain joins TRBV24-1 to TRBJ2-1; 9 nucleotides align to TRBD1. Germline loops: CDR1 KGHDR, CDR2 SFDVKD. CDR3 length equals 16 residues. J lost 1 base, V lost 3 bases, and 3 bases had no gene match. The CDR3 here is CATSDQDRGSYNEQFF. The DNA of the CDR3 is TGTGCCACCAGTGATCAAGACAGGGGGTCCTACAATGAGCAGTTCTTC.

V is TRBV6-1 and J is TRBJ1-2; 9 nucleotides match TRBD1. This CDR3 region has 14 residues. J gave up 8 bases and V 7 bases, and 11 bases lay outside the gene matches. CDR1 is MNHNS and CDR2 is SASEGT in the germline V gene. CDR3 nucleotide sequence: TGTGCCAGCAACCCGGACAGGGGCGCTGTAGGCTACACCTTC. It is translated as CASNPDRGAVGYTF.

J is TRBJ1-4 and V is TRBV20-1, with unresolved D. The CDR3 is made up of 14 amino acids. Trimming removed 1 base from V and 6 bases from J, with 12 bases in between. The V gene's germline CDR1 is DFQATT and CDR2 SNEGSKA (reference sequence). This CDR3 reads CSARGRGGDEKLFF. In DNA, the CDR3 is TGCAGTGCTAGAGGTCGGGGAGGTGATGAAAAACTGTTTTTT.

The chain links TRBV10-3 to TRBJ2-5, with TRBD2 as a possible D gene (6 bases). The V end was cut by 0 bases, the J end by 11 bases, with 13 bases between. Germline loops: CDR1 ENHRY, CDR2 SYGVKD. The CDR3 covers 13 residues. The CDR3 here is CAISESRWEEQYF. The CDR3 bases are TGTGCCATCAGTGAGTCGAGGTGGGAGGAGCAGTACTTC.

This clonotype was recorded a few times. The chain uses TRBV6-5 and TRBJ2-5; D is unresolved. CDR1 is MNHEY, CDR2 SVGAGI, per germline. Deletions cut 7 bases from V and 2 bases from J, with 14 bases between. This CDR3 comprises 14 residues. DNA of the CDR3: TGTGCCAGCACCGACTGGGGAAATCAAGAGACCCAGTACTTC. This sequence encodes CASTDWGNQETQYF.

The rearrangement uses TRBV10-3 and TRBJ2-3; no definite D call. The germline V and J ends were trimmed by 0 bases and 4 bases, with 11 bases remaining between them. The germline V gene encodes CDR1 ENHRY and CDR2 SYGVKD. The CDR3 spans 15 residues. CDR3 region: CAISESPTWADTQYF. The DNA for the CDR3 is TGTGCCATCAGTGAGTCCCCAACCTGGGCAGATACGCAGTATTTT.

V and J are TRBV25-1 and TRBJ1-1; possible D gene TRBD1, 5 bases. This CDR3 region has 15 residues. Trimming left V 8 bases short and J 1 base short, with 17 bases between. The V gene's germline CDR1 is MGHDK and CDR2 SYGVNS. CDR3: CASGGGETANTEAFF. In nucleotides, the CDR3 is TGTGCCAGCGGTGGGGGGGAGACAGCGAACACTGAAGCTTTCTTT.

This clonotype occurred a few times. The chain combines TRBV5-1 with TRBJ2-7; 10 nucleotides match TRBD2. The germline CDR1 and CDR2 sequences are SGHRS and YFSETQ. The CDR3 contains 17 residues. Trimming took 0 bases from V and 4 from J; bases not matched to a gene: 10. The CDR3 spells CASSLDPAGGPSYEQYF. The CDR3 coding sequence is TGCGCCAGCAGCTTGGATCCAGCGGGGGGGCCTTCGTACGAGCAGTACTTC.

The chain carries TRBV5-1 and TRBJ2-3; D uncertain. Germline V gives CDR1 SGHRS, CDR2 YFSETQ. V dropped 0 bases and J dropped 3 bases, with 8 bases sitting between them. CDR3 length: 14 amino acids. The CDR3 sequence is CASSLVPATDTQYF. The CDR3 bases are TGCGCCAGCAGCTTGGTTCCAGCTACAGATACGCAGTATTTT.

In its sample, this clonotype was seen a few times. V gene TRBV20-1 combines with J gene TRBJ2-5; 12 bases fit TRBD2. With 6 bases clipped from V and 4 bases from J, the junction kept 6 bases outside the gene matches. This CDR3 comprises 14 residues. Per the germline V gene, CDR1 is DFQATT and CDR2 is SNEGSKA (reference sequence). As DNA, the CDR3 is TGCAGTGCCAGACTAGCGGGGGTCGTAGAGACCCAGTACTTC. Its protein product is CSARLAGVVETQYF.

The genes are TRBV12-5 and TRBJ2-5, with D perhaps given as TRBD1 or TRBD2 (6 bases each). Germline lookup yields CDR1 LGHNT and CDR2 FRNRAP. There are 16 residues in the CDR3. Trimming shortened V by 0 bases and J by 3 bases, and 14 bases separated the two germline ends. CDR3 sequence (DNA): TGTGCTAGTGGTTTGGTGGGGGGCCCGCTAGAAGAGACCCAGTACTTC. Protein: CASGLVGGPLEETQYF.

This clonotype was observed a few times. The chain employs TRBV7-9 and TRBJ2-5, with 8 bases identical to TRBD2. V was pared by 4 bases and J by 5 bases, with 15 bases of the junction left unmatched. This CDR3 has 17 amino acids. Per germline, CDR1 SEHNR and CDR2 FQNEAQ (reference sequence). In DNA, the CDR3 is TGTGCCAGCAGCTCCTCCCCTTTACGGGGGGGCTGGGAGACCCAGTACTTC. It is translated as CASSSSPLRGGWETQYF.

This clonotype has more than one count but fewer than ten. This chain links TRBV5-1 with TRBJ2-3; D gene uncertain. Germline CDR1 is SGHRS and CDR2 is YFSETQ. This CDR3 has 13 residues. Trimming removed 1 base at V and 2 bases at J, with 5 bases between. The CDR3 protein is CASSLYTTDTQYF. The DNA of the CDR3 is TGCGCCAGCAGCTTGTATACCACAGATACGCAGTATTTT.

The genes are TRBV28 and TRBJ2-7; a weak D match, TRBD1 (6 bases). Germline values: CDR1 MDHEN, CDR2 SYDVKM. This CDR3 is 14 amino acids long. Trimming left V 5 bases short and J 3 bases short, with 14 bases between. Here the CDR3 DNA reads TGTGCCAGCAGTACACAGACAGGAGGCTACGAGCAGTACTTC. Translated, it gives CASSTQTGGYEQYF.

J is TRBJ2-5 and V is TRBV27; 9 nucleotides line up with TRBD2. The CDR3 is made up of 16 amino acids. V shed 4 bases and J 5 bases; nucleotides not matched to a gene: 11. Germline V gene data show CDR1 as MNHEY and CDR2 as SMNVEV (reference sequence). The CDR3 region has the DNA TGTGCCAGCAGTTCCCAGCGGCGGGGGGGAAGCGAGACCCAGTACTTC. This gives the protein CASSSQRRGGSETQYF.

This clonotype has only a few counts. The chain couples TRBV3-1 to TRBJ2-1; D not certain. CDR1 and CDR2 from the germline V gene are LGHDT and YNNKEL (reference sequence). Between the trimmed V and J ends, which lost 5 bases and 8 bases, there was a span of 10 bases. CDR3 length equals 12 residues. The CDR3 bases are TGTGCCAGCAGCGCGTTCTTTGATGAGCAGTTCTTC. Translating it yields CASSAFFDEQFF.

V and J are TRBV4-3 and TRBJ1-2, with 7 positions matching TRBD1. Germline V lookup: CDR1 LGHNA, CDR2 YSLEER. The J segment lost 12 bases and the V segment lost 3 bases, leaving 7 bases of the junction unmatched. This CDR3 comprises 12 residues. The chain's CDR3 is CASSQVTGENTF. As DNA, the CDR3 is TGCGCCAGCAGCCAGGTTACAGGGGAGAACACCTTC.

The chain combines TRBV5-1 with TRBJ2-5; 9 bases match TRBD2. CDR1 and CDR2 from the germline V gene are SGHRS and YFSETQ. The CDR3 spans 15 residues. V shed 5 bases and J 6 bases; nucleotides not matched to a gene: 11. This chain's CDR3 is CASSKGLAEIKTQYF. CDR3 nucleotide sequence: TGCGCCAGCAGTAAGGGACTAGCTGAAATAAAGACCCAGTACTTC.

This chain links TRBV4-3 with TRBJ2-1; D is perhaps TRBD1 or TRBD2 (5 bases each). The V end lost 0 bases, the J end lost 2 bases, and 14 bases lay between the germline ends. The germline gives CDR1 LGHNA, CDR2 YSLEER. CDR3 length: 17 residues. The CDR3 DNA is TGCGCCAGCAGCCAAGATGACAGAGGGTTGACCTACAATGAGCAGTTCTTC. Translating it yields CASSQDDRGLTYNEQFF.

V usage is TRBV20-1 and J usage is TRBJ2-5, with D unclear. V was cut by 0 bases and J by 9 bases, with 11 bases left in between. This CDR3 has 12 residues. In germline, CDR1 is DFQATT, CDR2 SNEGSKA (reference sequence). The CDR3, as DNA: TGCAGTGCTAGAGACCTAAACCTTTCCCAGTACTTC. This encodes CSARDLNLSQYF.

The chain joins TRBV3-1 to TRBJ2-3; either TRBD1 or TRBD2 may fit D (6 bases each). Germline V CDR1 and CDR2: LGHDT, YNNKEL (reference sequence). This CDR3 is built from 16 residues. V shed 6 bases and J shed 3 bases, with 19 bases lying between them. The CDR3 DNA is TGTGCCAGCAGGGGACTGGGCAGGGGTAGGACAGATACGCAGTATTTT. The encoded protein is CASRGLGRGRTDTQYF.

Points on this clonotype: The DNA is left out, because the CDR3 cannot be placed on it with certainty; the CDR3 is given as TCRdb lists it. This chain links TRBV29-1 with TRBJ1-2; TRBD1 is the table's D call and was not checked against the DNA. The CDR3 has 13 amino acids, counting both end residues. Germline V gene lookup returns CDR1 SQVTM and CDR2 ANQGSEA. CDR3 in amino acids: CSVATGTLARLTF.

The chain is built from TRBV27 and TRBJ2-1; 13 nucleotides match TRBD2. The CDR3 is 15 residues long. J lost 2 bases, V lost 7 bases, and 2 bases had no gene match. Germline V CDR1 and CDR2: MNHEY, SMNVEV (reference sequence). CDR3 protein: CASKTSGGAYNEQFF. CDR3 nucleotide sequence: TGTGCCAGCAAAACTAGCGGGGGGGCCTACAATGAGCAGTTCTTC.

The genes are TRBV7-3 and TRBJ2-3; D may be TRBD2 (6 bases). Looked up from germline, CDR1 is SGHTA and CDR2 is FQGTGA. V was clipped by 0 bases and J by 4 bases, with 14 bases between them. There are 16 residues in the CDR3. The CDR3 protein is CASSLTGLARADTQYF. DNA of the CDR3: TGTGCCAGCAGCTTAACGGGCCTAGCGCGCGCAGATACGCAGTATTTT.

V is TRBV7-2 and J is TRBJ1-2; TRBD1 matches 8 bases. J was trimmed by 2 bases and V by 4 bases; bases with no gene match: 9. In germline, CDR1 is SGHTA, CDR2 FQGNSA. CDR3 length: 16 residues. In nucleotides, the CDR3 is TGTGCCAGCAGCTCCCTCACAGGGGGTGGAAACTATGGCTACACCTTC. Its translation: CASSSLTGGGNYGYTF.

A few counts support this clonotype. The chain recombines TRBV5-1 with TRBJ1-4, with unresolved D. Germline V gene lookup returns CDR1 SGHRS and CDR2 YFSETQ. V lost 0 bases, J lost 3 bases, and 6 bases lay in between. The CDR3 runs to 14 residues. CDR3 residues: CASSLVRANEKLFF. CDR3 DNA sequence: TGCGCCAGCAGCTTGGTCAGAGCTAATGAAAAACTGTTTTTT.

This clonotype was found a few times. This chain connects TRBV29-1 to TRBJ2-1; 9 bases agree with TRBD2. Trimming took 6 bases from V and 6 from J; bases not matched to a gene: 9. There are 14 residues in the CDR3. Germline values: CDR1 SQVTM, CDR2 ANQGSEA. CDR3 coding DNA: TGCAGCGTCATGGGACTAGCCGTTGGCAATGAGCAGTTCTTC. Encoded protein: CSVMGLAVGNEQFF.

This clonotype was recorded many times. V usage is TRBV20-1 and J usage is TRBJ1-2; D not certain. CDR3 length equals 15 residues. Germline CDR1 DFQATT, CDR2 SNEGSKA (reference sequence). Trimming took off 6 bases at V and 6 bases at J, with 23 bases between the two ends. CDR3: CSASPFAGLPHGYTF. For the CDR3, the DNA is TGCAGTGCCAGCCCTTTTGCAGGTCTACCACATGGCTACACCTTC.